This paragraph covers one T cell receptor beta chain sequence. The data were obtained in a study of regulatory T cells in long-lasting Graves disease. Documented time point: newly diagnosed GD, antithyroid drugs for less than 3 months. PBMC-extracted RNA yielded the TCR library. Library construction for TCR beta used iRepertoire HTBI primers and Arm-PCR of CDR3 regions. TCRdb ran MiXCR on the multiplex PCR reads and lists one entry per CDR3 protein. There are about 620,000 distinct CDR3 sequences in the sample; approximately 15% occur only once, and around 19% lies in the top ten. The same sample was also used in a study of T cells in Graves' hyperthyroidism and ophthalmopathy.

The material sequenced was peripheral blood mononuclear cells (PBMCs), taken at new diagnosis, from a patient treated with antithyroid drugs. This receptor was taken from a woman younger than 45 with Graves disease.

In DNA, the CDR3 is TGTGCCAGCAGCGAGAGGGCGAAAGCTGGTGAAAAACTGTTTTTT. Translating gives CASSERAKAGEKLFF. The chain combines TRBV5-6 with TRBJ1-4; D unresolved. V shed 4 bases and J shed 7 bases, with 17 bases lying between them. This CDR3 region has 15 residues. Germline loops: CDR1 SGHDT, CDR2 YYEEEE.